Following are 13 T cell receptor beta chains from one sample sequenced in a study of blood T cell repertoires in COVID-19. Assay: immunoSEQ multiplex PCR; the TCRdb copy retains only in-frame clones and omits some. The sample holds under 75,000 clones, roughly 72% seen once. Sequenced sample: peripheral blood. Receptor source: a woman aged 70-85 years with COVID-19, enrolled during active disease.

This sequence joins TRBV6-5 and TRBJ2-3; 9 nucleotides match TRBD2. Germline CDR1 is MNHEY and CDR2 is SVGAGI. The CDR3 spans 16 residues. The junction had 3 bases not matched to a gene; V was cut back by 2 bases and J by 0 bases. CDR3 coding DNA: TGTGCCAGCAGTTACGGGCTAGCGGGGAGCACAGATACGCAGTATTTT. Translation gives CASSYGLAGSTDTQYF.

A single count supports this clone. The genes are TRBV6-5 and TRBJ1-5; TRBD1 agrees at 7 bases. V lost 7 bases and J lost 3; bases outside the gene matches: 6. Per the germline V gene, CDR1 is MNHEY and CDR2 is SVGAGI. The CDR3 length is 14 residues. For the CDR3, the DNA is TGTGCCAGCATCCCCGGGACAGCCAATCAGCCCCAGCATTTT. It is translated as CASIPGTANQPQHF.

The J gene is TRBJ1-1, the V gene TRBV6-5; no clear D gene. The V and J ends lost 0 bases and 1 base respectively, with 6 bases between them. This CDR3 is built from 14 residues. Germline assignment: CDR1 MNHEY and CDR2 SVGAGI. Here the CDR3 DNA reads TGTGCCAGCAGTTACTCCCCCTGGAACACTGAAGCTTTCTTT. Amino acids: CASSYSPWNTEAFF.

The chain uses TRBV4-1 and TRBJ2-1; 8 positions match TRBD1. V trimming: 3 bases; J trimming: 5 bases; junction bases outside the gene matches: 6. The germline V gene encodes CDR1 MGHRA and CDR2 YSYEKL. The CDR3 spans 15 residues. CDR3 in DNA: TGCGCCAGCAGCCATCTTACAGGGGGGAACAATGAGCAGTTCTTC. Translating gives CASSHLTGGNNEQFF.

This chain links TRBV15 with TRBJ2-3; D gene uncertain. Germline V CDR1 and CDR2: LNHNV, YYDKDF (reference sequence). Trimming removed 1 base at V and 2 bases at J, with 7 bases between. The CDR3 loop spans 14 amino acids. The CDR3 loop reads CATSRGPLTDTQYF. The CDR3 DNA sequence: TGTGCCACCAGCAGAGGTCCCCTCACAGATACGCAGTATTTT.

The V call is TRBV11-2, the J call TRBJ1-2; tentatively, D is TRBD1 (5 bases). V dropped 2 bases and J dropped 0 bases, with 10 bases sitting between them. From germline, CDR1 is SGHAT and CDR2 FQNNGV. There are 15 residues in the CDR3. The DNA of the CDR3 is TGTGCCAGCAGCTTAAAAACAGGAGCTAACTATGGCTACACCTTC. Protein sequence: CASSLKTGANYGYTF.

Comments on this clone: Other DNA sequences in this sample translate to the same CDR3. The V gene is TRBV18, the J gene TRBJ1-2, with D perhaps matching TRBD1 (6 bases). Germline loops: CDR1 KGHSH, CDR2 LQKENI. With 3 bases removed from V and 1 base from J, the gap between germline ends came to 6 bases. This CDR3 is built from 13 residues. The CDR3 DNA follows: TGTGCCAGCTCACCGGACAGTAACTATGGCTACACCTTC. Translated: CASSPDSNYGYTF.

The chain combines TRBV5-4 with TRBJ1-6, with a possible D match to TRBD1 (6 bases). V lost 0 bases and J 7 bases, leaving 14 bases between the germline ends. This CDR3 is built from 16 residues. Germline V lookup: CDR1 SGHNT, CDR2 YYREEE (reference sequence). CDR3 sequence reads: CASSLEQGSNNSPLHF. Here the CDR3 DNA reads TGTGCCAGCAGCTTGGAACAGGGATCAAACAATTCACCCCTCCACTTT. The full variable domain, with the rest looked up from reference TRBV5-4 and TRBJ1-6, is ETGVTQSPTHLIKTRGQQVTLRCSSQSGHNTVSWYQQALGQGPQFIFQYYREEENGRGNFPPRFSGLQFPNYSSELNVNALELDDSALYLCASSLEQGSNNSPLHFGNGTRLTVT.

This clone was picked up a small number of times. The chain has TRBV3-1 (or the pseudogene TRBV3-2) and TRBJ1-2; the match to TRBD1 covers 8 bases. V trimming: 3 bases; J trimming: 8 bases; junction bases outside the gene matches: 11. Germline V gene lookup returns CDR1 LGHDT and CDR2 YNNKEL (reference sequence). CDR3 length equals 15 residues. CDR3 in amino acids: CASSQEGTGFGGYTF. CDR3 DNA: TGTGCCAGCAGCCAGGAAGGGACAGGTTTTGGCGGCTACACCTTC.

This chain links TRBV9 with TRBJ1-4; TRBD1 matches at 9 bases. This CDR3 comprises 14 residues. V lost 4 bases and J lost 6; bases outside the gene matches: 4. From germline, CDR1 is SGDLS and CDR2 YYNGEE. The CDR3 sequence: CASSTGQGDEKLFF. The CDR3 bases are TGTGCCAGCAGCACGGGACAGGGTGATGAAAAACTGTTTTTT.

The CDR3 reads CASSSRQGLNEKLFF. CDR3 sequence (DNA): TGTGCCAGCTCATCCCGACAGGGCTTAAATGAAAAACTGTTTTTT. The chain has TRBV18 and TRBJ1-4; 7 nucleotides line up with TRBD1. This CDR3 comprises 15 residues. The ends lost 5 bases at V and 5 bases at J; junction bases unmatched: 8. CDR1 KGHSH and CDR2 LQKENI come from the germline V gene.

The chain combines TRBV19 with TRBJ1-2, with 7 bases identical to TRBD1. V lost 5 bases to trimming and J lost 2 bases; unmatched junction nucleotides: 5. The germline V gene encodes CDR1 LNHDA and CDR2 SQIVND (reference sequence). The CDR3 totals 14 residues. CDR3 amino acids: CASSFGTANYGYTF. The DNA for the CDR3 is TGTGCCAGTAGTTTCGGGACAGCGAACTATGGCTACACCTTC.

CDR3 DNA sequence: TGTGCCAGCAGCTTCTCAGCGGGAGGGGTCGGTGAGCAGTTCTTC. This translates into CASSFSAGGVGEQFF. V usage is TRBV7-9 and J usage is TRBJ2-1; 10 bases map to TRBD2. CDR1 and CDR2 (germline): SEHNR, FQNEAQ (reference sequence). The CDR3 spans 15 residues. V lost 3 bases and J lost 9; bases outside the gene matches: 8.